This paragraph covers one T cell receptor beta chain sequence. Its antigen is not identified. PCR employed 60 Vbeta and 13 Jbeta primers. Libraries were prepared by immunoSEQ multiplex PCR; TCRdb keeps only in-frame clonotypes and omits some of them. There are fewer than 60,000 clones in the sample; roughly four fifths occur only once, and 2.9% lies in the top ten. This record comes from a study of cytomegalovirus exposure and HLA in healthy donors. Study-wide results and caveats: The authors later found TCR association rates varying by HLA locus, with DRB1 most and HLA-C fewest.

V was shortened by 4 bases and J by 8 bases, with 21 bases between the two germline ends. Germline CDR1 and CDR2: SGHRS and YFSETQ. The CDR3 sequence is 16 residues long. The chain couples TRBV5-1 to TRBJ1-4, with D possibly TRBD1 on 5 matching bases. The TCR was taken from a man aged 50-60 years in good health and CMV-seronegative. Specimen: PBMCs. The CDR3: CASSHNKEQVGEKLFF. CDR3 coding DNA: TGCGCCAGCAGCCATAATAAGGAACAGGTCGGAGAAAAACTGTTTTTT.